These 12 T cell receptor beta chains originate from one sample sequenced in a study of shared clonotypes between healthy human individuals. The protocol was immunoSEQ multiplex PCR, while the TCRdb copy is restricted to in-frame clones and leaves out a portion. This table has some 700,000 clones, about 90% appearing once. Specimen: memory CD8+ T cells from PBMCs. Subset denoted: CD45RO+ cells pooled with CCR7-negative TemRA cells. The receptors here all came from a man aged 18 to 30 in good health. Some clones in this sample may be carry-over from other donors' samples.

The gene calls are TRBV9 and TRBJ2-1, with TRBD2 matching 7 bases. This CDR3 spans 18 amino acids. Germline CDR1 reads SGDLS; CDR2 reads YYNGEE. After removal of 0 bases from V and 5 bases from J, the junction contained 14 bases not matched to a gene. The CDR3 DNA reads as TGTGCCAGCAGCGTAGTCGCTAGCGGCACCCGGAGCCACAATGAGCAGTTCTTC. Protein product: CASSVVASGTRSHNEQFF.

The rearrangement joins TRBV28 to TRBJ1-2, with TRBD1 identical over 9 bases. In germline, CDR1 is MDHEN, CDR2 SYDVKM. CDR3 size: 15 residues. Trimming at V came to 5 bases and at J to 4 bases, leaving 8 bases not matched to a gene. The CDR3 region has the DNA TGTGCCAGCAGTCCCATGGACAGGGGATTCTATGGCTACACCTTC. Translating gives CASSPMDRGFYGYTF.

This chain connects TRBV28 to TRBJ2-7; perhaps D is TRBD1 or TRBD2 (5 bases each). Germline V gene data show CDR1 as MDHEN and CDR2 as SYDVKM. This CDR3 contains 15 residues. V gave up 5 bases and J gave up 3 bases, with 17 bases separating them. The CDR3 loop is CASSGGLQVSYEQYF. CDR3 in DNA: TGTGCCAGCAGTGGGGGATTGCAGGTGAGCTACGAGCAGTACTTC.

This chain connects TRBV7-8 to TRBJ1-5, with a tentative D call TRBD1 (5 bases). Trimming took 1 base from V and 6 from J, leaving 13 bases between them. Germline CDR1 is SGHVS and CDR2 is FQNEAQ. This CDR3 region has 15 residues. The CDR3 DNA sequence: TGTGCCAGCAGCTTAGACCGGGGCCCCCGTCAGCCCCAGCATTTT. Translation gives CASSLDRGPRQPQHF.

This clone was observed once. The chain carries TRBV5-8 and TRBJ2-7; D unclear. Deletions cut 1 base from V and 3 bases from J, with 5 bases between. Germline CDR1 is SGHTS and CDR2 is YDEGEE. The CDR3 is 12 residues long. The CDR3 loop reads CASSLIGYEQYF. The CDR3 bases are TGTGCCAGCAGCTTGATCGGCTACGAGCAGTACTTC. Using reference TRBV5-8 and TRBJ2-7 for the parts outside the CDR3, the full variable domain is EAGVTQSPTHLIKTRGQQATLRCSPISGHTSVYWYQQALGLGLQFLLWYDEGEERNRGNFPPRFSGRQFPNYSSELNVNALELEDSALYLCASSLIGYEQYFGPGTRLTVT.

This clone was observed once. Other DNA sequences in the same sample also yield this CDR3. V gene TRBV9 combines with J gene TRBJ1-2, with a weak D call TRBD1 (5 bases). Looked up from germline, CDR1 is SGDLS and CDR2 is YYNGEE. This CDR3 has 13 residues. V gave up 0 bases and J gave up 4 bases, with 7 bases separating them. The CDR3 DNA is TGTGCCAGCAGCGTAGGCGACAGCTATGGCTACACCTTC. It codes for CASSVGDSYGYTF.

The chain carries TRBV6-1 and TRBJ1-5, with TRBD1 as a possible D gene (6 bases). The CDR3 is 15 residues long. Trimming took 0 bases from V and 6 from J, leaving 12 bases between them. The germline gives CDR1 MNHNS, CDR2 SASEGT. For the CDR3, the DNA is TGTGCCAGCAGTGAAGCATCAGGGGCGGCTCAGCCCCAGCATTTT. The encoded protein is CASSEASGAAQPQHF.

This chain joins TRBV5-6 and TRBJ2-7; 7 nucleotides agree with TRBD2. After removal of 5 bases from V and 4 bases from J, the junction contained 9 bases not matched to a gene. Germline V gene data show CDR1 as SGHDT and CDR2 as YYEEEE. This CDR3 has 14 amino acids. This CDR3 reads CASSSETSIYEQYF. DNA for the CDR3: TGTGCCAGCAGTTCTGAGACTAGCATTTACGAGCAGTACTTC. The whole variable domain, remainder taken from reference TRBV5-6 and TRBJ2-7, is DAGVTQSPTHLIKTRGQQVTLRCSPKSGHDTVSWYQQALGQGPQFIFQYYEEEERQRGNFPDRFSGHQFPNYSSELNVNALLLGDSALYLCASSSETSIYEQYFGPGTRLTVT.

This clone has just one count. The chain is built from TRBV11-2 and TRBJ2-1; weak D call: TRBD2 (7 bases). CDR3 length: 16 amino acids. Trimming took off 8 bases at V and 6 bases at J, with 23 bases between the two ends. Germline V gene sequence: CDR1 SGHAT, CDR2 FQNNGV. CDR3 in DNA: TGTGCCAGCGGCGTCCTACTCGGGGGGCCGGGCAATGAGCAGTTCTTC. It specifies CASGVLLGGPGNEQFF.

CDR3 amino acids: CASSSTGALNQPQHF. The DNA for the CDR3 is TGCGCCAGCAGCTCGACAGGGGCCCTTAATCAGCCCCAGCATTTT. The chain has TRBV5-1 and TRBJ1-5, with 8 positions matching TRBD1. The CDR3 spans 15 residues. Per germline, CDR1 SGHRS and CDR2 YFSETQ. After removal of 3 bases from V and 4 bases from J, the junction contained 6 bases not matched to a gene.

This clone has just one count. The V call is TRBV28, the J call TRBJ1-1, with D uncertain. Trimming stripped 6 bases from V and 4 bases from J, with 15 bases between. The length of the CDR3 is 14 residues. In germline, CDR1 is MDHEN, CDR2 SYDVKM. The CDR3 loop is CASSLHDPGTEAFF. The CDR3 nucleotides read TGTGCCAGCAGCCTCCACGACCCAGGCACTGAAGCTTTCTTT.

The CDR3: CASSPARGPGLGGYTF. Here the CDR3 DNA reads TGTGCCAGCAGCCCAGCAAGGGGGCCGGGATTGGGAGGCTACACCTTC. This chain links TRBV14 with TRBJ1-2; 7 positions match TRBD1. The germline V gene encodes CDR1 SGHDN and CDR2 FVKESK. Germline trimming cut 4 bases from V and 8 bases from J; bases unmatched to any gene: 16. The CDR3 loop spans 16 amino acids.